The sample holds a few counts of the clone carrying this T cell receptor beta chain. Its target is not known. The sample is drawn from a study of regulatory T cells in long-lasting Graves disease. Study at large: Graves' patients who were just diagnosed had used antithyroid drugs for under 3 months. Regarding the study as a whole: Whereas about a thousand public clonotypes were shared by new patients, persistent patients shared more, at 2,500 to 3,000. Newly diagnosed disease favored TRBV20-1 and TRBJ2-1 over persistent disease.

Specified time point: newly diagnosed GD, antithyroid drugs for less than 3 months. Extracted RNA from PBMCs served as the source of the TCR library. CDR1 SGDLS and CDR2 YYNGEE come from the germline V gene. Trimming removed 4 bases from V and 0 bases from J, with 10 bases in between. The CDR3 has 14 residues. Assembly of TCR beta libraries relied on iRepertoire HTBI primers together with Arm-PCR of CDR3 regions. TCRdb reprocessed the multiplex PCR reads with MiXCR, giving one entry per CDR3 protein. The data show 350,000 to 450,000 distinct CDR3 sequences, under 15% seen once. These sequences were also reported in another study, on T cells in Graves' hyperthyroidism and ophthalmopathy. From that report: Researchers found most expanded thyroid clonotypes above 0.001 in blood as well.

Here the sequenced sample was peripheral blood mononuclear cells (PBMCs), taken at new diagnosis, from a patient treated with antithyroid drugs. This clonotype was obtained from a woman aged 25 to 45 with Graves disease. V usage is TRBV9 and J usage is TRBJ1-1; no reliable D call. The CDR3 loop reads CASSIATMNTEAFF. The CDR3 region has the DNA TGTGCCAGCAGCATCGCCACCATGAACACTGAAGCTTTCTTT.